Sequencing of this T cell receptor (beta chain) was carried out in a study of shared clonotypes between healthy human individuals. Whole-study context: Each donor's CD4 naive and CD4 memory cells filled three plates apiece, CD8 naive two, and CD8 memory one.

In its sample, this clone was seen a few times. Its antigen is not known. Sorted-subset replicate PCR reactions were performed with about 190 ng DNA, corresponding to roughly 30,000 T cell genomes. Assay: immunoSEQ multiplex PCR; the TCRdb copy retains only in-frame clones and omits some. The sample lists millions of clones, over 85% occurring once. Study results and limitations: A generally larger estimated richness was seen in naive subsets than in memory subsets.

Negatively enriched CD4+ T cells were divided by CD45RA into naive and memory. This CDR3 has 14 amino acids. Germline values: CDR1 SQVTM, CDR2 ANQGSEA. V trimming: 2 bases; J trimming: 0 bases; junction bases outside the gene matches: 3. The sequence came from a man younger than 35 in good health. Some clones in this sample may be carry-over from other donors' samples. The rearrangement uses TRBV29-1 and TRBJ1-1; 7 positions agree with TRBD1. Sequencing was done on a sample of naive CD4+ T cells from PBMCs. Subset reported: CD45RA+ positively selected. CDR3 nucleotide sequence: TGCAGCGTTGAATCACAGGGGTTGAACACTGAAGCTTTCTTT. Protein product: CSVESQGLNTEAFF.